The present TCR beta chain was sequenced within a study of blood T cells in healthy people across ages. The donors, all healthy, were Caucasians living in Russia, aged roughly 6 to 95. PCR was performed a second time for roughly 7 to 11 cycles using a sample-barcoded 5' primer and a J-beta primer mix. Each CDR3 protein is one row after TCRdb ran MiXCR on the 5' RACE reads. In the table there are fewer than 800,000 distinct CDR3 sequences, about half of which are singletons. The length of the CDR3 is 13 residues. Germline V lookup: CDR1 SGHTA, CDR2 FQGNSA. Trimming removed 7 bases from V and 8 bases from J, with 12 bases in between.

This receptor was obtained from a woman in her sixties in good health. The genes are TRBV7-2 and TRBJ1-6, with D possibly being TRBD1 (5 bases). Sequencing used blood. CDR3 residues: CASTGPGDSPLHF. The CDR3 DNA reads TGTGCCAGCACGGGACCGGGGGATTCACCCCTCCACTTT.